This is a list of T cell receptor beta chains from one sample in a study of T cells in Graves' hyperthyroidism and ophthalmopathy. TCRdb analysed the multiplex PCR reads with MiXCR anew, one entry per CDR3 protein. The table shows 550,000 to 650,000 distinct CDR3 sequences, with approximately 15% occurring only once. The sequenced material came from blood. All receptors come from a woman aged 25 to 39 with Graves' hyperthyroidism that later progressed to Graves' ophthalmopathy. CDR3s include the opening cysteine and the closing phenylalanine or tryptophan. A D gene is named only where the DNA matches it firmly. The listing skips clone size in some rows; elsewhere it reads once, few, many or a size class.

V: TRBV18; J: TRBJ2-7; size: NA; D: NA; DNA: TGTGCCAGCTCACCTCAGACAGGTACCTACGAGCAGTACTTC; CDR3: CASSPQTGTYEQYF
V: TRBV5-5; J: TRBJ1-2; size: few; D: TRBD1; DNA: TGTGCCAGCAGCTTGGCGGGACAGGGGGAAGACCTCTATGGCTACACCTTC; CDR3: CASSLAGQGEDLYGYTF
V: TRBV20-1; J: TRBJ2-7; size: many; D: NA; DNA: TGCAGTGCTAGAGAGGGGCTAGTTAGCAGCAAGGGCTACGAGCAGTACTTC; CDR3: CSAREGLVSSKGYEQYF
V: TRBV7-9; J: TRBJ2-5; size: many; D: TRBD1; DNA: TGTGCCAGCAGCTCGGACAGGGCAGCCCCGGAGACCCAGTACTTC; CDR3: CASSSDRAAPETQYF
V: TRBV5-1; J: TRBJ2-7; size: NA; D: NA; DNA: TGCGCCAGCAGCTTCGGGGAGAGGCCCTACGAGCAGTACTTC; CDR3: CASSFGERPYEQYF
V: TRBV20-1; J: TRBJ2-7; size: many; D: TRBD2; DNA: TGCAGTGCTAGAGCACTTAGCGGGTACGAGCAGTACTTC; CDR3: CSARALSGYEQYF
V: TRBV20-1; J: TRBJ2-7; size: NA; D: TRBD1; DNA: TGCAGTACGATGGACAGGCTCCACGAGCAGTACTTC; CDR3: CSTMDRLHEQYF
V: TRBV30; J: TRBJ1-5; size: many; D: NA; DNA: TGTGCCTGGAGTGGGGGCCTTGAGGGACAGCCCCAGCATTTT; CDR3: CAWSGGLEGQPQHF
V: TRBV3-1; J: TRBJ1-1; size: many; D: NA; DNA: TGTGCCAGCAGCCAAGGACCCGGTGGGGAAGCTTTCTTT; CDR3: CASSQGPGGEAFF
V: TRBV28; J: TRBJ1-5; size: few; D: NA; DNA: TGTGCCACCGACGCTGGGCTTCCGGCCTTTAGCAATCAGCCCCAGCATTTT; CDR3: CATDAGLPAFSNQPQHF
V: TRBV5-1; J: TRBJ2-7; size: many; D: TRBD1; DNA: TGCGCCAGCAGCTTAGCTGGGACAGGGTCCGAGCAGTACTTC; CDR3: CASSLAGTGSEQYF